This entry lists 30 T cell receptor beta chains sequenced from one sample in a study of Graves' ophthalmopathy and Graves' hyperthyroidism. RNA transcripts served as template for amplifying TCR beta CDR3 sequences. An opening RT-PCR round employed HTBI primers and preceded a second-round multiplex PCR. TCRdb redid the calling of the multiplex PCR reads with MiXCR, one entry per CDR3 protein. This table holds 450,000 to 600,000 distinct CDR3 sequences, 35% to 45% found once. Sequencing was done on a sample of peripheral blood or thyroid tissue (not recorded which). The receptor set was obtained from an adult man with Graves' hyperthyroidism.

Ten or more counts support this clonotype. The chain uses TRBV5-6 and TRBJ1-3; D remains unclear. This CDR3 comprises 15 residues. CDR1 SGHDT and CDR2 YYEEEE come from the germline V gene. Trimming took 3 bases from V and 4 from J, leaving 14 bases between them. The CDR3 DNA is TGTGCCAGCAGCTGGACCGAAGAGCTCGGAAACACCATATATTTT. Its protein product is CASSWTEELGNTIYF.

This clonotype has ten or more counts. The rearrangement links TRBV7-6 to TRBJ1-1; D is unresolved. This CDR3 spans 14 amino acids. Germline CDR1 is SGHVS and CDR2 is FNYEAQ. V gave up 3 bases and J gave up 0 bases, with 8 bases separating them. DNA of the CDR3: TGTGCCAGCAGCTTGGGCAACATGAACACTGAAGCTTTCTTT. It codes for CASSLGNMNTEAFF.

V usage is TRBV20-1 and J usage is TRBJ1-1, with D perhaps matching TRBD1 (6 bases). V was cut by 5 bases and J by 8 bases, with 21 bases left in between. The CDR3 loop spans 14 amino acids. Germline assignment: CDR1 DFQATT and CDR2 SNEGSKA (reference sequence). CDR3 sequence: CSAPDRQSTGEAFF. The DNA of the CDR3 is TGCAGTGCTCCCGACAGGCAATCCACCGGGGAAGCTTTCTTT.

The CDR3 is CSARSGTGPFGYTF. The DNA for the CDR3 is TGCAGTGCTAGATCCGGGACAGGGCCGTTTGGCTACACCTTC. The chain joins TRBV20-1 to TRBJ1-2, with 9 bases fitting TRBD1. From germline, CDR1 is DFQATT and CDR2 SNEGSKA (reference sequence). The trim removed 2 bases at V and 7 bases at J, leaving 8 bases unmatched. The CDR3 consists of 14 residues.

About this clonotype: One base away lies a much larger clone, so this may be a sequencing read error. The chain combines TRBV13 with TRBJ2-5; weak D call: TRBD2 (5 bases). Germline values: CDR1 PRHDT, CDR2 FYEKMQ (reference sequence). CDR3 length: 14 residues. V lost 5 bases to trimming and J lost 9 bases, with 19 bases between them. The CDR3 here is CASSLPTYPEAQYF. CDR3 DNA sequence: TGTGCCAGCAGCCTACCGACGTATCCGGAGGCCCAGTACTTC.

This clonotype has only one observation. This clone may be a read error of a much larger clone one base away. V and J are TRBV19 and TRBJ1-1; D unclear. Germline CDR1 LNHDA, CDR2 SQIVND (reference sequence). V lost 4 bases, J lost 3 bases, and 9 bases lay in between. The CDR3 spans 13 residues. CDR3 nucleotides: TGTGCCAGTAGTACTACACGACACACTGAAGCTTTCTTT. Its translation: CASSTTRHTEAFF. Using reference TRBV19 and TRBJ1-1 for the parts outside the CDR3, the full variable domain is DGGITQSPKYLFRKEGQNVTLSCEQNLNHDAMYWYRQDPGQGLRLIYYSQIVNDFQKGDIAEGYSVSREKKESFPLTVTSAQKNPTAFYLCASSTTRHTEAFFGQGTRLTVV.

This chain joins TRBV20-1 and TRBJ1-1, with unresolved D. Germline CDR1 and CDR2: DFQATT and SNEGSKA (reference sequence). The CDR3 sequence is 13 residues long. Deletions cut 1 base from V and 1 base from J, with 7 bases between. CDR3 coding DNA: TGCAGTGCTAGAGGGGTTGGGAACACTGAAGCTTTCTTT. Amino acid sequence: CSARGVGNTEAFF.

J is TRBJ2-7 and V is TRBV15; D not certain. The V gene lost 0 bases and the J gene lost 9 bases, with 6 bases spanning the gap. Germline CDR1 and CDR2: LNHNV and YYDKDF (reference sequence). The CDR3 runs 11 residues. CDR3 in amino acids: CATSRDPWQYF. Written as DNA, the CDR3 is TGTGCCACCAGCAGAGATCCCTGGCAGTACTTC.

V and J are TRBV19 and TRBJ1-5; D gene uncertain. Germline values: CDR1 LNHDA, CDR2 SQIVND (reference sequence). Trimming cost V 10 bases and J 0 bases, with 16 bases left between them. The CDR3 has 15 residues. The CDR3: CATRSHGFSNQPQHF. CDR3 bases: TGTGCCACCCGGAGTCACGGTTTTAGCAATCAGCCCCAGCATTTT.

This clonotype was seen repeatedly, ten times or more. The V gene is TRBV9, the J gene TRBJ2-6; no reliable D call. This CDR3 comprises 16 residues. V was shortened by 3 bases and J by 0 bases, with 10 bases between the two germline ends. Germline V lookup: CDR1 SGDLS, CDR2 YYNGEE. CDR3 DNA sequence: TGTGCCAGCAGCGCTCTTGGGCTCTCTGGGGCCAACGTCCTGACTTTC. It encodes CASSALGLSGANVLTF.

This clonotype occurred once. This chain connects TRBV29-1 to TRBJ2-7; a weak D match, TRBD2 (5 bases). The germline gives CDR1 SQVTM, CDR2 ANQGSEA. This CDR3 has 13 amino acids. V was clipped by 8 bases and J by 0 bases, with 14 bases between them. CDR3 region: CSFSGLGSYEQYF. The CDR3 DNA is TGCAGCTTCAGTGGACTGGGCTCCTACGAGCAGTACTTC.

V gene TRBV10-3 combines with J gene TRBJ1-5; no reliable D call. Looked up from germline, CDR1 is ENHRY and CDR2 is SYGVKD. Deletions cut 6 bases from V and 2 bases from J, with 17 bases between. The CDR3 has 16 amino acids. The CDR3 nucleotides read TGTGCCATCAGCTCAGTGAAGGCGGGAGGCAATCAGCCCCAGCATTTT. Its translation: CAISSVKAGGNQPQHF.

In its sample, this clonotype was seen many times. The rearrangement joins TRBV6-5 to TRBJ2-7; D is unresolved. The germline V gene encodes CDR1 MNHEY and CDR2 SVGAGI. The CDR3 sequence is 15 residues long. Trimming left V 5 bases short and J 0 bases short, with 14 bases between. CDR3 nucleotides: TGTGCCAGCAGTCCATTGGCGGACCCCTCCTACGAGCAGTACTTC. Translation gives CASSPLADPSYEQYF.

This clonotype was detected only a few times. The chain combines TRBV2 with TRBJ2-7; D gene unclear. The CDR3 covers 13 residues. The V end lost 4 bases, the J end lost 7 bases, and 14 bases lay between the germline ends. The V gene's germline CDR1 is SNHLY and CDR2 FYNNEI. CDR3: CASSATQVGEQYF. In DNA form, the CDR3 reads TGTGCCAGCAGTGCCACTCAGGTTGGGGAGCAGTACTTC.

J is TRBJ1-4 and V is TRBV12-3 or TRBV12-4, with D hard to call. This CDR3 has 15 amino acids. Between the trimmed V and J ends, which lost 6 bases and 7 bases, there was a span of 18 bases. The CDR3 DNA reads TGTGCCAGCAGAGCGGACTGGGAGGGAGGTGAAAAACTGTTTTTT. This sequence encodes CASRADWEGGEKLFF.

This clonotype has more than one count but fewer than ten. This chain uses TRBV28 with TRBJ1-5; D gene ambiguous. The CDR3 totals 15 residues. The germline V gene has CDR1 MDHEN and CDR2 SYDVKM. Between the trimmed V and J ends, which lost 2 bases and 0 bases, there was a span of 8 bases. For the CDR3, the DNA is TGTGCCAGCAGTTTAGGGGTCCATAGCAATCAGCCCCAGCATTTT. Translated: CASSLGVHSNQPQHF.

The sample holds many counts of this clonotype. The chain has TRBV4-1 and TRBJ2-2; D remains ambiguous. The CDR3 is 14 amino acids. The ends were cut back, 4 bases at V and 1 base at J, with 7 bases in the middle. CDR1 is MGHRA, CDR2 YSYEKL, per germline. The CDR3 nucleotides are TGCGCCAGCAGCCGTGACTTGAACACCGGGGAGCTGTTTTTT. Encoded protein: CASSRDLNTGELFF.

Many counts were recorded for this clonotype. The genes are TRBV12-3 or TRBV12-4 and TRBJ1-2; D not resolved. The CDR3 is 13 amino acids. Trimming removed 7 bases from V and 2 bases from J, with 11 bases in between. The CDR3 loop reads CASTPSGNYGYTF. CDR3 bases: TGTGCCAGCACCCCCTCCGGGAACTATGGCTACACCTTC.

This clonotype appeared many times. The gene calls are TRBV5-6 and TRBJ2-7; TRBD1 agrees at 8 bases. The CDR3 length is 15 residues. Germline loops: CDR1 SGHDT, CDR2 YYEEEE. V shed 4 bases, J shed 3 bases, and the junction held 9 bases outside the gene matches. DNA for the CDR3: TGTGCCAGCAGCCCGGGGACAGGACTTTTCTACGAGCAGTACTTC. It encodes CASSPGTGLFYEQYF.

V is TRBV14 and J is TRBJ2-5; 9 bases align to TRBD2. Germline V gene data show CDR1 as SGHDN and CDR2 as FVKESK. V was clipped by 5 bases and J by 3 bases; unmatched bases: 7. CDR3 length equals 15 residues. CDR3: CASSGGGAGEETQYF. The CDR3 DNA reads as TGTGCCAGCAGCGGCGGGGGGGCTGGGGAAGAGACCCAGTACTTC.

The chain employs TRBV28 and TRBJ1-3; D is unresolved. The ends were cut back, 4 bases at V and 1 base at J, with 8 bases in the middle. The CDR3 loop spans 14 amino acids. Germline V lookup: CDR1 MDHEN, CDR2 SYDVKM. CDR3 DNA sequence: TGTGCCAGCAGTTCGCAAGTATCTGGAAACACCATATATTTT. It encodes CASSSQVSGNTIYF.

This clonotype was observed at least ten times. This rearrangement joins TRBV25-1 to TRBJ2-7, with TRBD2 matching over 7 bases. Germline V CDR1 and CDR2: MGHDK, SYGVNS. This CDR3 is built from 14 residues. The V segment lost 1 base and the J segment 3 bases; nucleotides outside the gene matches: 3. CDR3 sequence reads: CASSEFPSGYEQYF. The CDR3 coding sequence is TGTGCCAGCAGTGAATTCCCTAGCGGCTACGAGCAGTACTTC.

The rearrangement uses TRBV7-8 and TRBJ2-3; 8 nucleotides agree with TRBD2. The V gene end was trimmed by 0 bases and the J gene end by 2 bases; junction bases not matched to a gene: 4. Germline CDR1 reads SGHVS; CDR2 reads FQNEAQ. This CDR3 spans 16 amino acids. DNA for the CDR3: TGTGCCAGCAGCTTAGCGGGCGGGGGGACCACAGATACGCAGTATTTT. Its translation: CASSLAGGGTTDTQYF. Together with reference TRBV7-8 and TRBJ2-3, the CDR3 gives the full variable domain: GAGVSQSPRYKVAKRGQDVALRCDPISGHVSLFWYQQALGQGPEFLTYFQNEAQLDKSGLPSDRFFAERPEGSVSTLKIQRTQQEDSAVYLCASSLAGGGTTDTQYFGPGTRLTVL.

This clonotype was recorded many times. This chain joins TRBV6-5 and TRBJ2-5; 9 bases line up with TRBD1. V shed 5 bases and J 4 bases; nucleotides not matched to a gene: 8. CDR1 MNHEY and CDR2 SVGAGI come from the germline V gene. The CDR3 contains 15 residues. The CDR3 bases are TGTGCCAGCAGTGAACCGGGACAGGGTCGAGAGACCCAGTACTTC. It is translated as CASSEPGQGRETQYF.

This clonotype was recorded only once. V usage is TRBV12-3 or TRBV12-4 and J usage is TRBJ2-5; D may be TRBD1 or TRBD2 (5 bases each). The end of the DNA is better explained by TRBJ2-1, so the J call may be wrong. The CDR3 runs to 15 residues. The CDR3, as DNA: TGTGCCAGCAGCTCGACGGGACGGAACTACAATGAGCAGTTCTTC. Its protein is CASSSTGRNYNEQFF.

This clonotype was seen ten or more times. The CDR3: CASSHQRWGRADGYTF. Written as DNA, the CDR3 is TGCGCCAGCAGCCATCAAAGGTGGGGCAGGGCTGACGGCTACACCTTC. The V call is TRBV4-1, the J call TRBJ1-2; TRBD1 might be the D (5 bases). V lost 3 bases, J lost 8 bases, and 22 bases lay in between. The CDR3 spans 16 residues. CDR1 MGHRA and CDR2 YSYEKL come from the germline V gene.

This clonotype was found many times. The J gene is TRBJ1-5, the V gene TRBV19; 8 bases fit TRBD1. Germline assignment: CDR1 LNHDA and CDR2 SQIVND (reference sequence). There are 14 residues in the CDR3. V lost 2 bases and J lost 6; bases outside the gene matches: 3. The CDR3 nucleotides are TGTGCCAGTAGTATACAGGGGGCAGCTCAGCCCCAGCATTTT. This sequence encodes CASSIQGAAQPQHF.

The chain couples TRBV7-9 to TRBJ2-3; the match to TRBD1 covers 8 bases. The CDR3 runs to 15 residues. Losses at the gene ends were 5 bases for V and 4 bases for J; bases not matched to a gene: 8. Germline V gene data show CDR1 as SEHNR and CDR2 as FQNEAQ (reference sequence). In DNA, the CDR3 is TGTGCCAGCAGCCCCAACAGGGGGACGGCAGATACGCAGTATTTT. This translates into CASSPNRGTADTQYF. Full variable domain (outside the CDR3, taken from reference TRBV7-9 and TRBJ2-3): DTGVSQNPRHKITKRGQNVTFRCDPISEHNRLYWYRQTLGQGPEFLTYFQNEAQLEKSRLLSDRFSAERPKGSFSTLEIQRTEQGDSAMYLCASSPNRGTADTQYFGPGTRLTVL.

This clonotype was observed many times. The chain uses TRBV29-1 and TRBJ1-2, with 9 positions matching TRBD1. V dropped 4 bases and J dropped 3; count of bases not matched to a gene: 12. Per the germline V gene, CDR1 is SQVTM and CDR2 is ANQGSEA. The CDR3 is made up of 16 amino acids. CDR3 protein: CSVGGTGLTWDYGYTF. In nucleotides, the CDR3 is TGCAGCGTTGGAGGGACAGGGCTAACCTGGGACTATGGCTACACCTTC.

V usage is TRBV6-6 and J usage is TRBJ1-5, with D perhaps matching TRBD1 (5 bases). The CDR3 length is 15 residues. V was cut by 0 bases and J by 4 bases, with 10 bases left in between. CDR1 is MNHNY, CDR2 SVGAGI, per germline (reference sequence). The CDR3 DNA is TGTGCCAGCAGTTACTCGAAAAGGGGAAATCAGCCCCAGCATTTT. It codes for CASSYSKRGNQPQHF.